This TCR beta chain was documented in a study of tissue T cells after allogeneic stem cell transplantation. Libraries were prepared by immunoSEQ multiplex PCR; TCRdb keeps only in-frame clonotypes and omits some of them. The data contain 2,500 to 3,500 clones, less than 50% of them singletons. Whole-study results and caveats: Only a limited share of tissue TCRs appeared in blood or spleen. Motif-based clustering found tissue-specific repertoire signatures shared across patients, though few clones were shared.

As to this clone: Its cognate antigen is unknown. Gene names follow the mouse nomenclature. The read falls 1 residue short of the CDR3 end, and the missing part is taken from the germline J gene.

Time point indicated: mouse harvest day 14 after allogeneic transplant. Each mouse received 10^7 T-cell-depleted marrow cells plus 10^6 splenic CD5+ T cells by tail vein. Trimming took 3 bases from V and 5 from J; bases not matched to a gene: 3. The CDR3 runs to 13 residues. The germline V gene encodes CDR1 KGHTA and CDR2 FRNEEI. Sequencing input: gut tissue. The chain couples TRBV24 to TRBJ2-7, with 8 bases identical to TRBD2. The sequence was obtained from a female BALB/c mouse given C57BL/6 T cells with graft-versus-host disease after an allogeneic hematopoietic cell transplant. CDR3 DNA, as far as it was read: TGTGCCAGCAGTCTAAGGGGGGGCCATGAACAGTAC. This translates into CASSLRGGHEQY. The full CDR3 sequence reads CASSLRGGHEQYF.